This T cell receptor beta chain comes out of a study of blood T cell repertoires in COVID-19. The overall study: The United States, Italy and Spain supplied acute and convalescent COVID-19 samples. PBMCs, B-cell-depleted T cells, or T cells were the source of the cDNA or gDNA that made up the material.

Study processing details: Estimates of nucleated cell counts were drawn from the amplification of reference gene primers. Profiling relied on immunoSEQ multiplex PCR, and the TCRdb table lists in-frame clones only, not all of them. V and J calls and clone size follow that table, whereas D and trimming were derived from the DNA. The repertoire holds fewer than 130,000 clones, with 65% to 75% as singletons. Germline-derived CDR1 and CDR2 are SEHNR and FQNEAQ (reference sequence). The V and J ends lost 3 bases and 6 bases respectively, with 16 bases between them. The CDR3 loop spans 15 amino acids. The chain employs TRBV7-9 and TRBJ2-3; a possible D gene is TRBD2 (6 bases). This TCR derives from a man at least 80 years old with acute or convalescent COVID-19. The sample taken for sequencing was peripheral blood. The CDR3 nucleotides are TGTGCCAGCAGCTTTAGTCTAGCACGGGAGGATACGCAGTATTTT. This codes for CASSFSLAREDTQYF.